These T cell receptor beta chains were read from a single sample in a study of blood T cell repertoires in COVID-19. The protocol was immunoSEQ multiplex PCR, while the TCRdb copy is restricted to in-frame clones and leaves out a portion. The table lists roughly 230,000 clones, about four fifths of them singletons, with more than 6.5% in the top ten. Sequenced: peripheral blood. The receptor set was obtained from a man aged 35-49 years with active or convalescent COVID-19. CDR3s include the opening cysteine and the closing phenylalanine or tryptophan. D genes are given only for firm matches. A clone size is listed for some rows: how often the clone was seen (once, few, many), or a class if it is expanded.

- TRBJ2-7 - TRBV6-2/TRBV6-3 CASSSGEQYF TGTGCCAGCAGTTCAGGGGAGCAGTACTTC
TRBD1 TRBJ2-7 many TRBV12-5 CASGPTGGSYEQYF TGTGCTAGTGGTCCTACAGGGGGCTCCTACGAGCAGTACTTC
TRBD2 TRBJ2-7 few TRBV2 CASSEFSGRLDYEQYF TGTGCCAGCAGTGAATTTAGCGGGAGGCTTGACTACGAGCAGTACTTC
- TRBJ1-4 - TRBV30 CAWSVTGGLNEKLFF TGTGCCTGGAGTGTAACCGGGGGGCTTAATGAAAAACTGTTTTTT
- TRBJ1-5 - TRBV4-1 CASSQDGGPSNQPQHF TGCGCCAGCAGCCAAGATGGAGGACCTAGCAATCAGCCCCAGCATTTT
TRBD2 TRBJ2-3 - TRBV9 CASSVGLAGEYF TGTGCCAGCAGCGTAGGACTAGCGGGGGAGTATTTT
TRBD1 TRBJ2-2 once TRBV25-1 CASRGQTNTGELFF TGTGCCAGCAGGGGACAGACGAACACCGGGGAGCTGTTTTTT
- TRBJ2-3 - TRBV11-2 CASSSPPGGPSTDTQYF TGTGCCAGCAGCTCCCCTCCCGGGGGTCCTAGCACAGATACGCAGTATTTT
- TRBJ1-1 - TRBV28 CASRGASIGEAFF TGTGCCAGCAGGGGGGCCTCAATAGGCGAAGCTTTCTTT
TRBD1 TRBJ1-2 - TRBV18 CASSPGTDRYGYTF TGTGCCAGCTCACCCGGGACAGACCGCTATGGCTACACCTTC
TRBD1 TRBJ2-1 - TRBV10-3 CAITEGTGANEQFF TGTGCCATCACAGAAGGGACAGGGGCCAATGAGCAGTTCTTC
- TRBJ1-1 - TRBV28 CASIAGMNTEAFF TGTGCCAGCATTGCGGGCATGAACACTGAAGCTTTCTTT
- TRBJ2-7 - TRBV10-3 CAISEGSGTPLEQYF TGTGCCATCAGTGAAGGGAGTGGGACACCTTTAGAGCAGTACTTC
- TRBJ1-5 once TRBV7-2 CASSPWGDSNQPQHF TGTGCCAGCAGCCCGTGGGGGGATAGCAATCAGCCCCAGCATTTT
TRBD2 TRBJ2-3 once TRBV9 CASSARGGSADTQYF TGTGCCAGCAGCGCCCGGGGGGGGAGTGCAGATACGCAGTATTTT
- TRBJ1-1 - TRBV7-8 CASSLTVMNTEAFF TGTGCCAGCAGCCTGACAGTGATGAACACTGAAGCTTTCTTT
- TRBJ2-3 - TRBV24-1 CATSAGDTISTDTQYF TGTGCCACCAGTGCAGGGGACACCATTAGCACAGATACGCAGTATTTT
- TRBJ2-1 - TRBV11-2 CASSPGRNEQFF TGTGCCAGCAGCCCGGGGAGGAATGAGCAGTTCTTC
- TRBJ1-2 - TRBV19 CASSRRLDHGYTF TGTGCCAGTAGTAGGCGGCTCGACCATGGCTACACCTTC
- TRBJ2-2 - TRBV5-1 CASSLSLAGAGELFF TGCGCCAGCAGCTTGAGCCTAGCTGGGGCCGGGGAGCTGTTTTTT
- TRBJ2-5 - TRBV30 CAWSPGIRETQYF TGTGCCTGGAGTCCCGGGATTCGAGAGACCCAGTACTTC
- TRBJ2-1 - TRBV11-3 CASSLRQEQFF TGTGCCAGCAGCTTAAGACAGGAGCAGTTCTTC
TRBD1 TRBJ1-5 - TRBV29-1 CSAQETGSQPQHF TGCAGCGCCCAAGAGACAGGGAGTCAGCCCCAGCATTTT
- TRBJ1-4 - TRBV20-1 CSVSRPEKLFF TGCAGTGTGAGTCGTCCTGAAAAACTGTTTTTT
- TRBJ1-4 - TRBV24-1 CATSDWEGEKLFF TGTGCCACCAGTGATTGGGAGGGTGAAAAACTGTTTTTT
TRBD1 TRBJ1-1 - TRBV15 CATSSSRQGEAFF TGTGCCACCAGCAGTTCCCGACAGGGGGAAGCTTTCTTT
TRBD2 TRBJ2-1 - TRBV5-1 CASSWGLAGANFYNEQFF TGCGCCAGCAGCTGGGGACTAGCGGGAGCGAACTTCTACAATGAGCAGTTCTTC
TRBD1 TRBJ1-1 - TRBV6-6 CASRRDREDTEAFF TGTGCCAGCAGACGGGACAGGGAGGACACTGAAGCTTTCTTT
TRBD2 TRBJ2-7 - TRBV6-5 CASSYSSGGPAGQYF TGTGCCAGCAGTTACTCGTCGGGAGGGCCGGCTGGGCAGTACTTC
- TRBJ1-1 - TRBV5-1 CASSFDGGTEAFF TGCGCCAGCAGTTTTGACGGGGGAACTGAAGCTTTCTTT
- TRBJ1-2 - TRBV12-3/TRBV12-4 CASSLDRAGYTF TGTGCCAGCAGTTTAGATCGAGCTGGCTACACCTTC
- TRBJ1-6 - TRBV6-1 CASSESLHSIF TGTGCCAGCAGTGAATCATTACACAGCATCTTT
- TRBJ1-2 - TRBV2 CASSGVRNYGYTF TGTGCCAGCAGTGGGGTCAGGAACTATGGCTACACCTTC
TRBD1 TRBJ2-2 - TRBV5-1 CASSLQGAPNTGELFF TGCGCCAGCAGCTTACAGGGGGCGCCGAACACCGGGGAGCTGTTTTTT
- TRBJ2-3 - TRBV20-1 CSARADTQYF TGCAGTGCTAGAGCGGATACGCAGTATTTT
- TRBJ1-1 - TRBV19 CASRTGSQNVRTEAFF TGTGCCAGTAGGACCGGGTCTCAAAATGTGCGTACTGAAGCTTTCTTT
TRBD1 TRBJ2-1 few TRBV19 CASSIEGAGSYNEQFF TGTGCCAGTAGTATTGAGGGGGCCGGATCCTACAATGAGCAGTTCTTC
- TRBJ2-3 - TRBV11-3 CASSLGLTADTQYF TGTGCCAGCAGCTTAGGACTAACGGCAGATACGCAGTATTTT
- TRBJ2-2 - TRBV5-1 CASSFGSGTGELFF TGCGCCAGCAGCTTCGGGAGTGGCACCGGGGAGCTGTTTTTT
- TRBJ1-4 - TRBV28 CASRYPGRSNEKLFF TGTGCCAGCAGGTATCCAGGCAGATCTAATGAAAAACTGTTTTTT
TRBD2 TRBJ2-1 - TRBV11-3 CASSQLAGGPENEQFF TGTGCCAGCAGTCAATTAGCGGGAGGGCCGGAAAATGAGCAGTTCTTC
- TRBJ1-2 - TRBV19 CASRGSGSHRVYGYTF TGTGCCAGTAGGGGGTCGGGATCGCACAGGGTCTATGGCTACACCTTC
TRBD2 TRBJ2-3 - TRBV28 CASTLGTSGTDTQYF TGTGCCAGCACCTTGGGGACTAGCGGCACAGATACGCAGTATTTT
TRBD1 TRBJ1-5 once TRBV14 CASSHSDRVQPQHF TGTGCCAGCAGCCACTCGGACAGGGTCCAGCCCCAGCATTTT
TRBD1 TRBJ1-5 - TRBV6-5 CASSYDRAGNQPQHF TGTGCCAGCAGCTACGACAGGGCTGGCAATCAGCCCCAGCATTTT
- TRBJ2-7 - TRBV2 CASSENSFYEQYF TGTGCCAGCAGTGAAAACAGTTTCTACGAGCAGTACTTC
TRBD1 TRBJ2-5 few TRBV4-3 CASSQAGQGTETQYF TGCGCCAGCAGCCAAGCTGGACAGGGAACGGAGACCCAGTACTTC
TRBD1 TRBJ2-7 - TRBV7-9 CASSSRDSPYEQYF TGTGCCAGCAGCTCCCGGGACAGCCCCTACGAGCAGTACTTC
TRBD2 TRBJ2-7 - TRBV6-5 CASSYSSGSLSYEQYF TGTGCCAGCAGTTACTCTAGCGGGAGTCTCTCCTACGAGCAGTACTTC
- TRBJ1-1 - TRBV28 CASSLPGVNTEAFF TGTGCCAGCAGTTTACCCGGGGTGAACACTGAAGCTTTCTTT
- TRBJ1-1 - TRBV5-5 CASSFGQMNTEAFF TGTGCCAGCAGCTTTGGACAAATGAACACTGAAGCTTTCTTT
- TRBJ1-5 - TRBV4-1 CASSQVPGTILDQPQHF TGCGCCAGCAGCCAAGTTCCGGGAACAATTTTAGATCAGCCCCAGCATTTT
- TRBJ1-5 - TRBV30 CAWSVQGGQPQHF TGTGCCTGGAGTGTACAGGGCGGTCAGCCCCAGCATTTT